Below are 30 T cell receptor beta chains sequenced from a single sample in a study of shared T cell receptors in the human thymus. Measured with immunoSEQ multiplex PCR; TCRdb has only the in-frame clones, and not every one. The sample consists of hundreds of thousands of clones, around 89% of them appearing once. The same specimen was also included in a second study, on human thymus T cells.

Sequencing was performed on thymocytes. The receptors were sampled from a boy under two years old with a congenital heart defect.

The V gene is TRBV4-3, the J gene TRBJ2-7; 13 nucleotides align to TRBD2. CDR1 is LGHNA, CDR2 YSLEER, per germline. With 1 base clipped from V and 2 bases from J, the junction kept 8 bases outside the gene matches. CDR3 size: 18 residues. The DNA for the CDR3 is TGCGCCAGCAGCCAAGCAGGGGAACTAGCGGGAGGGACCTACGAGCAGTACTTC. Protein sequence: CASSQAGELAGGTYEQYF.

This chain uses TRBV7-8 with TRBJ2-2; TRBD2 matches at 9 bases. The CDR3 covers 17 residues. The ends lost 3 bases at V and 3 bases at J; junction bases unmatched: 8. Germline V lookup: CDR1 SGHVS, CDR2 FQNEAQ. This CDR3 is CASSLTSSGMYTGELFF. The CDR3 DNA sequence: TGTGCCAGCAGCTTGACTTCTAGCGGGATGTACACCGGGGAGCTGTTTTTT.

The chain carries TRBV11-2 and TRBJ2-1; 13 nucleotides match TRBD2. The CDR3 runs 16 residues. The germline V gene encodes CDR1 SGHAT and CDR2 FQNNGV. With 5 bases clipped from V and 12 bases from J, the junction kept 13 bases outside the gene matches. The CDR3 bases are TGTGCCAGCAGCCCTCCGACTAGCGGGAGGCCCTTCGGGCAGTTCTTC. Its translation is CASSPPTSGRPFGQFF. Together with reference TRBV11-2 and TRBJ2-1, the CDR3 gives the full variable domain: EAGVAQSPRYKIIEKRQSVAFWCNPISGHATLYWYQQILGQGPKLLIQFQNNGVVDDSQLPKDRFSAERLKGVDSTLKIQPAKLEDSAVYLCASSPPTSGRPFGQFFGPGTRLTVL.

This clone was seen only a few times. The chain joins TRBV19 to TRBJ2-7; 9 positions agree with TRBD2. V was pared by 3 bases and J by 3 bases, with 6 bases of the junction left unmatched. The CDR3 loop spans 15 amino acids. Germline lookup yields CDR1 LNHDA and CDR2 SQIVND (reference sequence). The CDR3 here is CASSIGTSKGYEQYF. CDR3 DNA: TGTGCCAGTAGTATTGGGACTAGCAAAGGCTACGAGCAGTACTTC.

The chain carries TRBV4-2 and TRBJ2-1, with 7 bases lining up with TRBD2. CDR3 length: 16 amino acids. V lost 3 bases and J lost 9; bases outside the gene matches: 14. Germline V gene sequence: CDR1 LGHNA, CDR2 YNFKEQ. CDR3 nucleotides: TGTGCCAGCAGCCATGTAAGGCGGGAGCGGTCGTGTGAGCAGTTCTTC. It yields the protein CASSHVRRERSCEQFF.

The V and J genes are TRBV10-1 and TRBJ1-2, with D possibly being TRBD1 (6 bases). Trimming left V 3 bases short and J 3 bases short, with 11 bases between. CDR1 is WNHNN and CDR2 is SYGVQD in the germline V gene (reference sequence). The CDR3 consists of 14 residues. CDR3 in DNA: TGCGCCAGCAGTGACCAGGGGCCGGACTATGGCTACACCTTC. Protein product: CASSDQGPDYGYTF.

V usage is TRBV28 and J usage is TRBJ2-5; possible D gene TRBD1, 5 bases. CDR3 length: 13 amino acids. Germline CDR1 reads MDHEN; CDR2 reads SYDVKM. The V gene lost 2 bases and the J gene lost 3 bases, with 7 bases spanning the gap. The chain's CDR3 is CASSLVTEETQYF. The CDR3 nucleotides are TGTGCCAGCAGTTTAGTGACAGAAGAGACCCAGTACTTC.

The chain uses TRBV7-2 and TRBJ1-2, with D tentatively TRBD1 (6 bases). The germline CDR1 and CDR2 sequences are SGHTA and FQGNSA. V lost 6 bases to trimming and J lost 2 bases, with 13 bases between them. This CDR3 spans 14 amino acids. The DNA for the CDR3 is TGTGCCAGCAGTTGGGACACTCAGAACTATGGCTACACCTTC. Residues: CASSWDTQNYGYTF.

The chain combines TRBV19 with TRBJ2-1; TRBD2 might be the D (6 bases). The V and J ends lost 5 bases and 7 bases respectively, with 21 bases between them. The CDR3 loop spans 16 amino acids. The germline gives CDR1 LNHDA, CDR2 SQIVND (reference sequence). CDR3: CASSPPLAFRKNEQFF. The CDR3 nucleotides read TGTGCCAGTAGTCCCCCCCTAGCGTTTAGGAAGAATGAGCAGTTCTTC.

This clone was observed a single time. This chain links TRBV7-7 with TRBJ2-2; D perhaps matches TRBD2 (6 bases). V gave up 4 bases and J gave up 1 base, with 13 bases separating them. Germline CDR1 SSHAT, CDR2 FNYEAQ (reference sequence). This CDR3 has 16 amino acids. The CDR3: CASSSGGRENTGELFF. Written as DNA, the CDR3 is TGTGCCAGCAGCTCCGGAGGGCGGGAGAACACCGGGGAGCTGTTTTTT.

The rearrangement links TRBV19 to TRBJ2-5; possibly TRBD2 for D (5 bases). Trimming took 0 bases from V and 2 from J, leaving 10 bases between them. CDR3 length: 15 amino acids. Germline values: CDR1 LNHDA, CDR2 SQIVND (reference sequence). The CDR3, as DNA: TGTGCCAGTAGTATAGACCGGGGTCCGCAAGAGACCCAGTACTTC. This translates into CASSIDRGPQETQYF. The variable domain in full, with the rest retrieved from reference TRBV19 and TRBJ2-5, is DGGITQSPKYLFRKEGQNVTLSCEQNLNHDAMYWYRQDPGQGLRLIYYSQIVNDFQKGDIAEGYSVSREKKESFPLTVTSAQKNPTAFYLCASSIDRGPQETQYFGPGTRLLVL.

V usage is TRBV18 and J usage is TRBJ2-7; 9 bases agree with TRBD1. This CDR3 contains 16 residues. V lost 3 bases to trimming and J lost 1 base; unmatched junction nucleotides: 7. The V gene's germline CDR1 is KGHSH and CDR2 LQKENI. The CDR3 loop is CASSPPGQGSSYEQYF. CDR3 sequence (DNA): TGTGCCAGCTCACCTCCGGGACAGGGATCTTCCTACGAGCAGTACTTC. Looking up the rest from reference TRBV18 and TRBJ2-7 gives the full variable domain: NAGVMQNPRHLVRRRGQEARLRCSPMKGHSHVYWYRQLPEEGLKFMVYLQKENIIDESGMPKERFSAEFPKEGPSILRIQQVVRGDSAAYFCASSPPGQGSSYEQYFGPGTRLTVT.

The CDR3, as DNA: TGTGCCAGCAGTTATGGCACAGGGGTGGCCGGAAACACCATATATTTT. This sequence encodes CASSYGTGVAGNTIYF. This chain connects TRBV6-5 to TRBJ1-3, with 7 bases identical to TRBD1. This CDR3 is 16 amino acids long. After removal of 3 bases from V and 4 bases from J, the junction contained 9 bases not matched to a gene. In germline, CDR1 is MNHEY, CDR2 SVGAGI.

This sequence joins TRBV6-6 and TRBJ2-3; 7 positions agree with TRBD2. CDR1 and CDR2 (germline): MNHNY, SVGAGI (reference sequence). This CDR3 contains 16 residues. J lost 1 base, V lost 0 bases, and 4 bases had no gene match. The CDR3: CASSYSLREGTDTQYF. CDR3 sequence (DNA): TGTGCCAGCAGTTACTCGTTACGGGAGGGCACAGATACGCAGTATTTT.

The chain joins TRBV5-6 to TRBJ1-2; D is perhaps TRBD1 (6 bases). From germline, CDR1 is SGHDT and CDR2 YYEEEE. V was trimmed by 0 bases and J by 7 bases, leaving 10 bases between them. This CDR3 has 13 amino acids. The CDR3 nucleotides are TGTGCCAGCAGCTTGGTACAGGGACGTGGCTACACCTTC. As protein: CASSLVQGRGYTF.

J is TRBJ2-1 and V is TRBV6-5; 12 bases are a match to TRBD2. Germline-derived CDR1 and CDR2 are MNHEY and SVGAGI. This CDR3 is 16 amino acids long. V dropped 2 bases and J dropped 6; count of bases not matched to a gene: 5. In DNA form, the CDR3 reads TGTGCCAGCAGTTACGGTGTACTAGCGGGGGGCAATGAGCAGTTCTTC. This sequence encodes CASSYGVLAGGNEQFF.

Worth noting for this clone: One end of the junction does not line up with germline, which may come from a read error. J is TRBJ1-4 and V is TRBV5-5, with D perhaps matching TRBD1 (6 bases). CDR3 length: 16 amino acids. Looked up from germline, CDR1 is SGHKS and CDR2 is YYEKEE (reference sequence). CDR3 sequence: CASSQDSIATNEKLFF. CDR3 in DNA: TGTGCCAGCAGCCAGGACAGTATAGCAACTAATGAAAAATTGTTTTTT.

The genes are TRBV7-9 and TRBJ2-4; TRBD2 matches 9 bases. The V gene's germline CDR1 is SEHNR and CDR2 FQNEAQ (reference sequence). The CDR3 runs to 14 residues. Unmatched junction bases numbered 0, after V lost 1 base and J lost 5 bases. The CDR3 reads CASSLGGRENIQYF. The CDR3, as DNA: TGTGCCAGCAGCTTAGGCGGGAGGGAAAACATTCAGTACTTC.

J is TRBJ2-7 and V is TRBV29-1; 8 bases agree with TRBD1. The J segment lost 3 bases and the V segment lost 5 bases, leaving 6 bases of the junction unmatched. Germline values: CDR1 SQVTM, CDR2 ANQGSEA. CDR3 length: 13 amino acids. The CDR3 DNA reads TGCAGCGTTTTGGTCGGACAGGGCTACGAGCAGTACTTC. Translation: CSVLVGQGYEQYF.

The chain has TRBV5-4 and TRBJ2-2; 7 bases align to TRBD1. The trim removed 9 bases at V and 0 bases at J, leaving 11 bases unmatched. Per germline, CDR1 SGHNT and CDR2 YYREEE (reference sequence). The CDR3 contains 16 residues. The CDR3 is CAIQTRDRANTGELFF. The CDR3 DNA follows: TGTGCCATCCAGACCCGGGACAGAGCGAACACCGGGGAGCTGTTTTTT.

The chain combines TRBV20-1 with TRBJ2-1; maybe TRBD2 (6 bases). CDR1 and CDR2 from the germline V gene are DFQATT and SNEGSKA (reference sequence). CDR3 length: 11 amino acids. V was cut by 1 base and J by 15 bases, with 13 bases left in between. The CDR3 sequence: CSARVAGYPFF. The CDR3 DNA follows: TGCAGTGCTAGAGTGGCGGGATATCCGTTCTTC.

This rearrangement joins TRBV6-1 to TRBJ2-7; 11 nucleotides line up with TRBD1. Germline CDR1 MNHNS, CDR2 SASEGT. CDR3 size: 14 residues. The V and J ends lost 8 bases and 6 bases, in that order; junction bases with no gene match: 9. Here the CDR3 reads CASPRRDRGGEQYF. The CDR3, as DNA: TGTGCCAGCCCCCGCCGGGACAGGGGGGGCGAGCAGTACTTC.

The chain couples TRBV11-3 to TRBJ2-2; TRBD2 agrees at 7 bases. The junction had 8 bases not matched to a gene; V was cut back by 7 bases and J by 0 bases. This CDR3 contains 16 residues. Germline V gene sequence: CDR1 SGHNT, CDR2 YENEEA. CDR3 in amino acids: CASTNGGDANTGELFF. CDR3 in DNA: TGTGCCAGCACCAATGGGGGGGACGCGAACACCGGGGAGCTGTTTTTT. The full variable domain, its missing parts supplied by reference TRBV11-3 and TRBJ2-2, is EAGVVQSPRYKIIEKKQPVAFWCNPISGHNTLYWYLQNLGQGPELLIRYENEEAVDDSQLPKDRFSAERLKGVDSTLKIQPAELGDSAVYLCASTNGGDANTGELFFGEGSRLTVL.

The rearrangement uses TRBV11-2 and TRBJ2-1; 8 bases map to TRBD2. V lost 0 bases to trimming and J lost 6 bases; unmatched junction nucleotides: 4. CDR1 and CDR2 from the germline V gene are SGHAT and FQNNGV. The CDR3 runs 15 residues. CDR3 sequence reads: CASSLEGLAGNEQFF. The CDR3, as DNA: TGTGCCAGCAGCTTAGAAGGGCTAGCGGGCAATGAGCAGTTCTTC.

This clone was counted between two and nine times. The CDR3 bases are TGTGCCAGCAGCGGGGCCGCGATGGGGGGTGAAAAACTGTTTTTT. As protein: CASSGAAMGGEKLFF. V gene TRBV7-9 combines with J gene TRBJ1-4, with D possibly being TRBD1 (5 bases). The germline gives CDR1 SEHNR, CDR2 FQNEAQ (reference sequence). Trimming shortened V by 5 bases and J by 7 bases, and 17 bases separated the two germline ends. The CDR3 sequence is 15 residues long.

The J gene is TRBJ2-7, the V gene TRBV14, with D perhaps matching TRBD2 (5 bases). V shed 1 base and J shed 3 bases, with 28 bases lying between them. This CDR3 comprises 20 residues. Germline V gene lookup returns CDR1 SGHDN and CDR2 FVKESK. The CDR3 nucleotides are TGTGCCAGCAGCCAAGTCTCCCTTCGTCTGACTACGCAGGCGTACTACGAGCAGTACTTC. It encodes CASSQVSLRLTTQAYYEQYF.

This chain connects TRBV4-1 to TRBJ2-7, with TRBD2 as a possible D gene (6 bases). V was cut by 1 base and J by 3 bases, with 19 bases left in between. Germline values: CDR1 MGHRA, CDR2 YSYEKL. This CDR3 has 17 residues. Written as DNA, the CDR3 is TGCGCCAGCAGCCAAGGGGGGGAAACCTCCTCGGGCTACGAGCAGTACTTC. Translated, it gives CASSQGGETSSGYEQYF.

The chain links TRBV27 to TRBJ2-7; 8 bases are a match to TRBD2. The V gene end was trimmed by 6 bases and the J gene end by 3 bases; junction bases not matched to a gene: 13. In germline, CDR1 is MNHEY, CDR2 SMNVEV (reference sequence). This CDR3 comprises 16 residues. The CDR3 spells CASSPSRREGHYEQYF. DNA for the CDR3: TGTGCCAGCAGCCCCTCGCGACGGGAGGGCCACTACGAGCAGTACTTC.

The V gene is TRBV28, the J gene TRBJ1-2, with a weak D call TRBD1 (6 bases). The ends were cut back, 6 bases at V and 4 bases at J, with 18 bases in the middle. There are 15 residues in the CDR3. Germline lookup yields CDR1 MDHEN and CDR2 SYDVKM. The CDR3 region has the DNA TGTGCCAGCAGACCCCCCCTCGGGGGGCTCTATGGCTACACCTTC. Translation: CASRPPLGGLYGYTF.

The chain links TRBV14 to TRBJ2-7; TRBD2 agrees at 7 bases. V was clipped by 4 bases and J by 4 bases; unmatched bases: 13. CDR3 length equals 16 residues. The germline CDR1 and CDR2 sequences are SGHDN and FVKESK. In DNA form, the CDR3 reads TGTGCCAGCAGCCGAGACGCCGGGACTAATACTTACGAGCAGTACTTC. Its protein is CASSRDAGTNTYEQYF.